Listed below are T cell receptor beta chains from one sample, sequenced in a study of T cells in Graves' hyperthyroidism and ophthalmopathy. A single record per CDR3 protein comes from TCRdb applying MiXCR to the multiplex PCR reads. Among hundreds of thousands of distinct CDR3 sequences listed, around a quarter were seen once. The source material was blood. Receptors were obtained from a woman in her twenties or thirties with Graves' ophthalmopathy. Each CDR3 is given with its conserved first and last residue. The order of the fields is CDR3 length, D gene, J gene, V gene, clone size, CDR3 DNA, CDR3 protein. D genes are given only for firm matches. Clone size is given as once, few, many or a size class.

>15|TRBD1|TRBJ1-1|TRBV7-8|many
TGTGCCAGCAGCCCGTTCAGGGGGCCGGGGACTGAAGCTTTCTTT
CASSPFRGPGTEAFF
>13|.|TRBJ1-5|TRBV19|many
TGTGCCAGTAGCGGGGCTAGCAATCAGCCCCAGCATTTT
CASSGASNQPQHF
>13|TRBD1|TRBJ1-2|TRBV6-1|many
TGTGCCAGCAGTCCGGGACAGTACTATGGCTACACCTTC
CASSPGQYYGYTF
>15|TRBD1|TRBJ1-2|TRBV6-5|many
TGTGCCAGCAGTTCCCCCGCCCAGACAGGGACTGGCTACACCTTC
CASSSPAQTGTGYTF
>14|TRBD2|TRBJ2-2|TRBV6-5|many
TGTGCCAGCAGACTAGCGGGGGACACCGGGGAGCTGTTTTTT
CASRLAGDTGELFF
>15|.|TRBJ1-5|TRBV7-8|many
TGTGCCAGCAGCTTATCCTGGGGTCGCAATCAGCCCCAGCATTTT
CASSLSWGRNQPQHF
>16|.|TRBJ1-5|TRBV14|many
TGTGCCAGCAGCCTCGGCCCCCCCGGGAGCAATCAGCCCCAGCATTTT
CASSLGPPGSNQPQHF
>14|TRBD1|TRBJ2-7|TRBV6-5|many
TGTGCCAGCAGTTACGGGACAGGGGCACGGGAGCAGTACTTC
CASSYGTGAREQYF
>14|TRBD1|TRBJ2-7|TRBV5-1|few
TGCGCCAGCAGCCTGACAGGGCCCCCGGGGGAGCAGTACTTC
CASSLTGPPGEQYF
>14|TRBD2|TRBJ2-7|TRBV15|many
TGTGCCACCAGCGTCAGCGGGGAAGCCTACGAGCAGTACTTC
CATSVSGEAYEQYF
>15|.|TRBJ1-2|TRBV19|many
TGTGCCAGTAGTCCGGACAGAGTATCTAACTATGGCTACACCTTC
CASSPDRVSNYGYTF
>13|.|TRBJ2-5|TRBV30|few
TGTGCCTGGAACCCCCAGATCCAAGAGACCCAGTACTTC
CAWNPQIQETQYF
>15|.|TRBJ1-2|TRBV6-5|many
TGTGCCAGCAGTTATGTATCGGTAGACCAGGGAGGCTACACCTTC
CASSYVSVDQGGYTF
>17|TRBD2|TRBJ2-5|TRBV6-1|few
TGTGCCAGCAGTCGACTAGCGGGGCCAAAAACGGGGGAGACCCAGTACTTC
CASSRLAGPKTGETQYF
>15|.|TRBJ2-5|TRBV2|few
TGTGCCAGCAAGCAGACTAGATCTGGGCAAGAGACCCAGTACTTC
CASKQTRSGQETQYF